The 23 T cell receptor beta chains given below trace back to one sample, sequenced in a study of CXCR3-negative and CXCR3-positive naive CD8 T cells. Regarding the study as a whole: In CXCR3-positive naive cells, the TRB CDR3s were more hydrophobic than in CXCR3-negative naive cells.

cDNA libraries for TRB were generated by 5' RACE incorporating UMI labels. TCRdb reprocessed the 5' RACE reads, keeping one entry per CDR3 protein, no DNA. The specimen's table records about 89,000 distinct CDR3 sequences. No cognate antigen is known for these TCRs. Sequencing was performed on naive CXCR3+ CD8+ T cells from blood. Subset described: CD45RO-CCR7+CD27+CD95- naive CD8+ T cells expressing CXCR3 (TNR3+). These TCRs come from a human donor in good health. Some clones in this sample may be carry-over from other donors' samples.

This chain uses TRBV21-1 with TRBJ2-6; TCRdb's D call of TRBD2 is untestable without DNA. TRBV21-1 corresponds to a pseudogene. This CDR3 is 19 amino acids long. The CDR3 reads CASSVHPGLALIGANVLTF.

The J gene is TRBJ2-1, the V gene TRBV7-2; the D call of TRBD2 rests on TCRdb alone, since no DNA is present to check it. CDR1 is SGHTA and CDR2 is FQGNSA in the germline V gene. The CDR3 sequence is 18 residues long. CDR3 in amino acids: CASSPHPGVAGPINEQFF.

V usage is TRBV5-4 and J usage is TRBJ2-6; the TCRdb call, TRBD2, lacks DNA for checking. CDR1 and CDR2 from the germline V gene are SGHNT and YYREEE (reference sequence). This CDR3 region has 19 residues. The CDR3 here is CASSPPGWSGPPGANVLTF.

The rearrangement joins TRBV10-3 to TRBJ2-2; the D gene TCRdb calls, TRBD1, cannot be checked with no DNA. The CDR3 is made up of 17 amino acids. CDR1 is ENHRY and CDR2 is SYGVKD in the germline V gene. The CDR3 region is CAISVRQDRANTGELFF.

The rearrangement uses TRBV29-1 and TRBJ2-3. CDR3 size: 15 residues. Looked up from germline, CDR1 is SQVTM and CDR2 is ANQGSEA. The CDR3: CSVEDLGINTDTQYF.

The CDR3 reads CASTPGTPYNEQFF. The J gene is TRBJ2-1, the V gene TRBV9; TCRdb gives TRBD1 as the D gene, but with no DNA this cannot be confirmed. Looked up from germline, CDR1 is SGDLS and CDR2 is YYNGEE. The CDR3 is 14 residues long.

The gene calls are TRBV14 and TRBJ1-3. CDR1 is SGHDN and CDR2 is FVKESK in the germline V gene. This CDR3 contains 14 residues. CDR3 amino acids: CASSQTASGNTIYF.

This chain connects TRBV7-6 to TRBJ2-2; TCRdb's D gene call, TRBD1, goes unchecked for lack of DNA. Germline values: CDR1 SGHVS, CDR2 FNYEAQ. The CDR3 length is 14 residues. The CDR3 spells CASSGGAVTGELFF.

This chain uses TRBV7-9 with TRBJ1-1; the TCRdb call, TRBD1, lacks DNA for checking. CDR3 length: 12 residues. Germline assignment: CDR1 SEHNR and CDR2 FQNEAQ (reference sequence). The CDR3 reads CASSAGTLEAFF.

The V call is TRBV5-5, the J call TRBJ1-1. The length of the CDR3 is 13 residues. CDR1 is SGHKS, CDR2 YYEKEE, per germline (reference sequence). The CDR3 sequence is CASKEAPGTEAFF. Variable domain in full (rest from reference TRBV5-5 and TRBJ1-1): DAGVTQSPTHLIKTRGQQVTLRCSPISGHKSVSWYQQVLGQGPQFIFQYYEKEERGRGNFPDRFSARQFPNYSSELNVNALLLGDSALYLCASKEAPGTEAFFGQGTRLTVV.

The V call is TRBV4-1, the J call TRBJ1-1. CDR3 length equals 17 residues. Germline V gene data show CDR1 as MGHRA and CDR2 as YSYEKL. Here the CDR3 reads CASSQDQDTSLNTEAFF.

Here the CDR3 reads CASSRGQGHQPQHF. This sequence joins TRBV6-5 and TRBJ1-5; TCRdb names TRBD1, which stays unverified in the absence of DNA. CDR1 is MNHEY, CDR2 SVGAGI, per germline. This CDR3 is 14 amino acids long.

V is TRBV5-1 and J is TRBJ2-7. CDR1 is SGHRS and CDR2 is YFSETQ in the germline V gene. The CDR3 contains 13 residues. The CDR3 reads CASSLVPIYEQYF. Using reference TRBV5-1 and TRBJ2-7 for the parts outside the CDR3, the full variable domain is KAGVTQTPRYLIKTRGQQVTLSCSPISGHRSVSWYQQTPGQGLQFLFEYFSETQRNKGNFPGRFSGRQFSNSRSEMNVSTLELGDSALYLCASSLVPIYEQYFGPGTRLTVT.

The J gene is TRBJ2-5, the V gene TRBV11-3; TCRdb returns TRBD1, unconfirmable since there is no DNA. This CDR3 is built from 14 residues. Germline V gene data show CDR1 as SGHNT and CDR2 as YENEEA. The CDR3 reads CASRPGQGGQTQYF.

The rearrangement joins TRBV3-1 to TRBJ1-6. Germline V gene lookup returns CDR1 LGHDT and CDR2 YNNKEL (reference sequence). This CDR3 is 15 amino acids long. CDR3 residues: CASSQRGSYNSPLHF.

The V gene is TRBV20-1, the J gene TRBJ1-2. CDR1 is DFQATT, CDR2 SNEGSKA, per germline (reference sequence). This CDR3 contains 16 residues. CDR3 in amino acids: CSARDFRRDPAYGYTF.

The chain couples TRBV29-1 to TRBJ2-7. The CDR3 runs to 11 residues. Per germline, CDR1 SQVTM and CDR2 ANQGSEA. This CDR3 reads CSVYGSGEQYF.

This sequence joins TRBV10-3 and TRBJ2-1; TCRdb's D call of TRBD2 is untestable without DNA. Germline V gene sequence: CDR1 ENHRY, CDR2 SYGVKD. This CDR3 region has 15 residues. The CDR3 sequence: CAISGLAGRGNEQFF.

This sequence joins TRBV2 and TRBJ2-1; TCRdb's assignment of TRBD2 cannot be checked, as there is no DNA. The CDR3 runs 16 residues. From germline, CDR1 is SNHLY and CDR2 FYNNEI. This CDR3 is CASTILPGRSYNEQFF. The full variable domain, completed using reference TRBV2 and TRBJ2-1, is EPEVTQTPSHQVTQMGQEVILRCVPISNHLYFYWYRQILGQKVEFLVSFYNNEISEKSEIFDDQFSVERPDGSNFTLKIRSTKLEDSAMYFCASTILPGRSYNEQFFGPGTRLTVL.

This sequence joins TRBV7-9 and TRBJ2-3; TCRdb's D call of TRBD1 is untestable without DNA. Germline CDR1 reads SEHNR; CDR2 reads FQNEAQ (reference sequence). The CDR3 has 14 amino acids. CDR3 region: CASSLVGGTDTQYF.

This chain joins TRBV14 and TRBJ2-1. Per the germline V gene, CDR1 is SGHDN and CDR2 is FVKESK. The CDR3 spans 16 residues. This CDR3 reads CASSQEPSGWDNEQFF.

The chain carries TRBV20-1 and TRBJ1-2; as DNA is missing, the TRBD1 call by TCRdb cannot be tested. Germline CDR1 DFQATT, CDR2 SNEGSKA (reference sequence). The CDR3 is 13 amino acids. The CDR3 sequence is CSARETGSYGYTF.

This chain connects TRBV4-1 to TRBJ2-3. Per the germline V gene, CDR1 is MGHRA and CDR2 is YSYEKL. The CDR3 has 14 amino acids. The chain's CDR3 is CASSQDGSADTQYF.